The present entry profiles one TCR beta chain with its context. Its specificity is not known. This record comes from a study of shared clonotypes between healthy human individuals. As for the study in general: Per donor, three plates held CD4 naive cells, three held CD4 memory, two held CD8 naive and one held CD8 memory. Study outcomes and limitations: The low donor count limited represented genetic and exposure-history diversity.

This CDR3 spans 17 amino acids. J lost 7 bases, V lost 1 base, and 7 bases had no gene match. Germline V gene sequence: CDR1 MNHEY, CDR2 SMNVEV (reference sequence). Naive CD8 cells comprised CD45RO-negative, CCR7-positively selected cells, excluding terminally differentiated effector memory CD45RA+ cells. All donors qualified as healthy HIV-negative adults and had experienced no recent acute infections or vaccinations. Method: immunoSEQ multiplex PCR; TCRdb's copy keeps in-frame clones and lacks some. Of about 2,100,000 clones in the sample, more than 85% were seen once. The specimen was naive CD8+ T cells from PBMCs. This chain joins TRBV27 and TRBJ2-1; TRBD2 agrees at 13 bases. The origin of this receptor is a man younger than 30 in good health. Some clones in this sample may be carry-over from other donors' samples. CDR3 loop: CASSLWGGTSGANEQFF. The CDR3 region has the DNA TGTGCCAGCAGTTTATGGGGCGGGACTAGCGGGGCGAATGAGCAGTTCTTC.